The sequence of this T cell receptor (beta chain) was determined in a study of T cell responses to AZD1222 COVID-19 vaccine. The ends were cut back, 5 bases at V and 5 bases at J, with 9 bases in the middle. The germline CDR1 and CDR2 sequences are GTSNPN and SVGIG (reference sequence). This CDR3 has 11 residues. Note on this clone: Antigen: not known.

Points from the study as a whole: Repertoire samples came only from after the peak T cell response. Receipt of two AZD1222 doses was followed by a rise in Spike-specific TCR breadth and depth. Mostly white British, mostly female donors; authors suggested clonal diversity may be underestimated. Nearly half of the spike-specific TCRs reportedly recognize variant regions that carry no mutations.

Some clones are missing from TCRdb's copy, which holds only in-frame ones; the method was immunoSEQ multiplex PCR. The data contain more than 85,000 clones, around 90% of them singletons. This chain joins TRBV30 and TRBJ1-2; D gene uncertain. The origin of this receptor is an adult in good health. The specimen was peripheral blood, collected on day 0 of MenACWY control vaccination. The CDR3 DNA reads TGTGCCTGGGAACTTTCGTATGGCTACACCTTC. This encodes CAWELSYGYTF. Combining the CDR3 with reference TRBV30 and TRBJ1-2 gives the whole variable domain SQTIHQWPATLVQPVGSPLSLECTVEGTSNPNLYWYRQAAGRGLQLLFYSVGIGQISSEVPQNLSASRPQDRQFILSSKKLLLSDSGFYLCAWELSYGYTFGSGTRLTVV.